This T cell receptor (beta chain) was sequenced during a study of response to subunit inactivated influenza vaccine. MiXCR, run by TCRdb on the RT-PCR reads, gives a single entry per CDR3 protein. The top ten clones hold approximately 3% of a sample with 500,000 to 700,000 distinct CDR3 sequences, roughly 25% of them seen once. Trimming cost V 6 bases and J 0 bases; bases outside gene matches: 21. The CDR3 extends over 20 amino acids. CDR1 is MNHEY, CDR2 SVGEGT, per germline. This same sample was also taken into another study, of T cells expressing NK-cell markers. That work contributes: It was by 5'RACE template switching with UMIs that TCR beta cDNA was made. Beta-chain profiling covered CD3+CD56+NKG2C+, CD3+CD56+NKG2C- and CD3+CD56-NKG2C+ sorted subsets. HCMV seropositivity characterized most of the eight sequenced donors, and seronegativity one. Of the CD8+ T cells in a handful of donors, roughly 1.0-7.5% belonged to dominant NKG2C+ clonotypes. It remained uncertain whether the expanded NKG2C+ T cell clones were specific for HCMV antigens.

The TCR sequence derives from a man aged 45-65 years who received an inactivated influenza vaccine. This chain uses TRBV6-2 or TRBV6-3 with TRBJ2-3, with 7 bases aligning to TRBD2. Specimen: CD4+ T cells sorted from PBMCs, collected approximately 12 days after vaccination. Here the CDR3 DNA reads TGTGCCAGCAGCCTTTTCGACGTCCCATCAGGGAGGGCGAGCACAGATACGCAGTATTTT. As protein: CASSLFDVPSGRASTDTQYF.